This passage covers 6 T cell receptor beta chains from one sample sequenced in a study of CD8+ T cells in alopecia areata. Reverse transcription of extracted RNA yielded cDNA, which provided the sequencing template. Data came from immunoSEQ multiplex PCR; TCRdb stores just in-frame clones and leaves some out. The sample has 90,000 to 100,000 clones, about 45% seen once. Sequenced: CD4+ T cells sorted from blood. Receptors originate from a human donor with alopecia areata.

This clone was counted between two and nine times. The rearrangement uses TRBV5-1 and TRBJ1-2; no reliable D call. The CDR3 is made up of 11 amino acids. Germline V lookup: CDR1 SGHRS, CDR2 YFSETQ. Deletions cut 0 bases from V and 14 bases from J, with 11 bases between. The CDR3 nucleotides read TGCGCCAGCAGCTTGGGGGAGCTATCGACCTTC. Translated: CASSLGELSTF. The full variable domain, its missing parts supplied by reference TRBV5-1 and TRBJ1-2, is KAGVTQTPRYLIKTRGQQVTLSCSPISGHRSVSWYQQTPGQGLQFLFEYFSETQRNKGNFPGRFSGRQFSNSRSEMNVSTLELGDSALYLCASSLGELSTFGSGTRLTVV.

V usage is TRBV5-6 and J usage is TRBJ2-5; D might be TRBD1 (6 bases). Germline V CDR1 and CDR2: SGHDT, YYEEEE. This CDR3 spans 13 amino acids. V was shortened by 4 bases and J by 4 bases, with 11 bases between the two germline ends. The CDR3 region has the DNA TGTGCCAGCAGCGACTCGACAGGAGAGACCCAGTACTTC. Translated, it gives CASSDSTGETQYF.

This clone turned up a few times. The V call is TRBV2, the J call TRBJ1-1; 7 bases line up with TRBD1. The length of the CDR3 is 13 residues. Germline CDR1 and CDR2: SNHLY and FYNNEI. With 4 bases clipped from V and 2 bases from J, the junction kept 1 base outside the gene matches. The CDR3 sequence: CASSGQGNTEAFF. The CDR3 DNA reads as TGTGCCAGCAGTGGACAGGGAAACACTGAAGCTTTCTTT.

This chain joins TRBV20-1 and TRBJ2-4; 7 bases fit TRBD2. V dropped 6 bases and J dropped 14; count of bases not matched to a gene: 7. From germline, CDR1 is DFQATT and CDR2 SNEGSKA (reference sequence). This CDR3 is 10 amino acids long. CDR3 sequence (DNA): TGCAGTGCAACTAGCGAGGCGGAGTACTTC. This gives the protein CSATSEAEYF.

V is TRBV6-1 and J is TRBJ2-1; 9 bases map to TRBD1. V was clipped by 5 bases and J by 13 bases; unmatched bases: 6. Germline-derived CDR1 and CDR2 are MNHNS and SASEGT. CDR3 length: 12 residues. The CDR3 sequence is CASSPVDRGQFF. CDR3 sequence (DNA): TGTGCCAGCAGTCCCGTGGACAGGGGACAGTTCTTC.

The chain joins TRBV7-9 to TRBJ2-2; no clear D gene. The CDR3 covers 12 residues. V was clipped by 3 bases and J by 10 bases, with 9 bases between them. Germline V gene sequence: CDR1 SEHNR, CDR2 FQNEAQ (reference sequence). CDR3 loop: CASSFPGAELFF. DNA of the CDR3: TGTGCCAGCAGCTTCCCCGGCGCGGAGCTGTTTTTT.